This T cell receptor beta chain was sequenced during a study of T cell changes during pregnancy in multiple sclerosis. The repertoire was sequenced with immunoSEQ multiplex PCR; TCRdb's copy has only in-frame clones and lacks some. The sample holds 42,000 or so clones; less than 95% are singletons and the top ten take roughly 10%. CDR3 size: 17 residues. The V end lost 4 bases, the J end lost 2 bases, and 21 bases lay between the germline ends. Germline V gives CDR1 SGHNT, CDR2 YYREEE (reference sequence). The input for sequencing was CD8+ T cells from peripheral blood mononuclear cells, taken in the first trimester of pregnancy. The chain links TRBV5-4 to TRBJ2-5; D might be TRBD1 (6 bases). The TCR sequence derives from a female donor with multiple sclerosis, enrolled in a pregnancy study. The DNA for the CDR3 is TGTGCCAGCAGCGTGGGCAGGGGCCAGGGTGATCAAGAGACCCAGTACTTC. Its translation: CASSVGRGQGDQETQYF.